The entry below gives a single T cell receptor beta chain sequence along with its context. Sequencing was performed with immunoSEQ multiplex PCR; in TCRdb, only in-frame clones are kept and a portion is missing. The sample includes some 10,000 clones, about 89% of them seen just once. The data derive from a study of blood T cell dynamics during melanoma immunotherapy. Looking at the study overall: Standard first-line treatment here was pembrolizumab or nivolumab plus ipilimumab in metastatic melanoma.

Time point specified: week 3, after first cycle of checkpoint inhibitor. Patients with prior systemic cancer treatment, concomitant immunosuppressants, or other active malignancies were excluded. The sequence came from a human donor with melanoma. The source material was blood, sampled from a patient treated with checkpoint blockade.

The CDR3 reads CASSEAGTNEKLFF. The CDR3 DNA reads as TGTGCCAGCAGTGAAGCGGGAACTAATGAAAAACTGTTTTTT. The genes are TRBV6-1 and TRBJ1-4; the D is unclear. V lost 0 bases and J 1 base, leaving 3 bases between the germline ends. The CDR3 is 14 amino acids. Per germline, CDR1 MNHNS and CDR2 SASEGT.